The rows below give T cell receptor beta chains drawn from one sample of a study of blood T cell repertoires in COVID-19. The assay was immunoSEQ multiplex PCR, and TCRdb's table has in-frame clones only and misses some. The table shows 24,000 or so clones, with 86% occurring only once. Sequencing input: peripheral blood. The source is a human donor with acute or convalescent COVID-19. The donor label of this sample is uncertain. The CDR3 runs from the conserved cysteine through the conserved F or W. The D gene is left open where the match is weak. Not every row has a clone size; where given, it reads once, few, many or a size class.

d_call clone_size j_call v_call cdr3_nt cdr3_aa
TRBD1 - TRBJ2-7 TRBV7-9 TGTGCCAGCAGCCTGGGACAGTGGAGCGAGCAGTACTTC CASSLGQWSEQYF
TRBD1 - TRBJ2-7 TRBV19 TGTGCCAGTAGCCCGGGACAGGCAGTCGAGCAGTACTTC CASSPGQAVEQYF
TRBD1 - TRBJ2-2 TRBV19 TGTGCCAGTAGCAGGCAGGGGGACACCGGGGAGCTGTTTTTT CASSRQGDTGELFF
TRBD1 - TRBJ1-5 TRBV19 TGTGCCAGTAGTATTTGGGTGGACAGGGGGAGGCTTCAGCCCCAGCATTTT CASSIWVDRGRLQPQHF
TRBD2 - TRBJ2-5 TRBV5-1 TGCGCCAGCAGCTTGGTCGGTGGCGCGGGGGGTCAAGAGACCCAGTACTTC CASSLVGGAGGQETQYF
- - TRBJ2-7 TRBV11-2 TGTGCCAGCAGCTTAGACAGTAACTCCTACGAGCAGTACTTC CASSLDSNSYEQYF
- once TRBJ1-2 TRBV10-3 TGTGCCATCAGTGAGACCCCCCCGGACAGAGATTATGGCTACACCTTC CAISETPPDRDYGYTF
TRBD1 - TRBJ2-1 TRBV28 TGTGCCAGCAGGCCAGGGGGCCAGTACAATGAGCAGTTCTTC CASRPGGQYNEQFF
- - TRBJ2-5 TRBV29-1 TGCAGCGTTGAGATACCGGTCGAGACCCAGTACTTC CSVEIPVETQYF
TRBD2 - TRBJ2-1 TRBV25-1 TGTGCCAGCAGTCTCGCGGGAGGGTTAAATGAGCAGTTCTTC CASSLAGGLNEQFF
- - TRBJ1-6 TRBV9 TGTGCCAGCAGCGTAGACAGGCTGAGAGGTTCACCCCTCCACTTT CASSVDRLRGSPLHF
TRBD1 - TRBJ2-7 TRBV6-2/TRBV6-3 TGTGCCAGCAGTTACTCGTCGACAGGGTCCTACGAGCAGTACTTC CASSYSSTGSYEQYF
- - TRBJ1-3 TRBV5-1 TGCGCCAGCAGCTTGAGGGGTTCTGGAAACACCATATATTTT CASSLRGSGNTIYF
- - TRBJ1-1 TRBV10-3 TGTGCCATCACCGAGAGGGAGTCGTTTACTGAAGCTTTCTTT CAITERESFTEAFF
TRBD1 few TRBJ1-2 TRBV18 TGTGCCAGCTCAACCCGGACAGGGGATTCCTCCTATGGCTACACCTTC CASSTRTGDSSYGYTF
- - TRBJ2-1 TRBV18 TGTGCCAGCTCACCGGGCCCTTACAATGAGCAGTTCTTC CASSPGPYNEQFF
TRBD1 - TRBJ2-1 TRBV5-5 TGTGCCAGCAGCTTGGGGACAGGATCCTACAATGAGCAGTTCTTC CASSLGTGSYNEQFF
TRBD1 few TRBJ1-2 TRBV19 TGTGCCAGTAGTATGACAGGGTATAACTATGGCTACACCTTC CASSMTGYNYGYTF
TRBD1 - TRBJ2-5 TRBV29-1 TGCAGCGTTGAAGGGGGAAGGGGGACAGGCCAAGAGACCCAGTACTTC CSVEGGRGTGQETQYF
- - TRBJ2-3 TRBV18 TGTGCCAGCTCACCAGGGGCTTCCTCTAGCACAGATACGCAGTATTTT CASSPGASSSTDTQYF
- - TRBJ2-7 TRBV30 TGTGCCTGGAGTGTACCCCCGGGCTACGAGCAGTACTTC CAWSVPPGYEQYF
- once TRBJ1-1 TRBV7-2 TGTGCCAGCTCAGGGGCGGCGAACACTGAAGCTTTCTTT CASSGAANTEAFF
- - TRBJ1-5 TRBV6-5 TGTGCCTCAGACAGCCTTAGCAATCAGCCCCAGCATTTT CASDSLSNQPQHF
- - TRBJ1-2 TRBV6-2/TRBV6-3 TGTGCCAGCAGTTACATCGGCAGGGCAGGAGGCTACACCTTC CASSYIGRAGGYTF
- - TRBJ1-3 TRBV7-8 TGTGCCAGCAGCCGAGACACCTCTGGAAACACCATATATTTT CASSRDTSGNTIYF
TRBD2 few TRBJ2-7 TRBV6-2/TRBV6-3 TGTGCCAGCAGTACCCGGACTAGCGGGAATTTCGACGAGCAGTACTTC CASSTRTSGNFDEQYF
TRBD2 - TRBJ2-7 TRBV10-2 TGCGCCAGCAGTGAGGTCGGGAGGGCCTTTGGCTACGAGCAGTACTTC CASSEVGRAFGYEQYF